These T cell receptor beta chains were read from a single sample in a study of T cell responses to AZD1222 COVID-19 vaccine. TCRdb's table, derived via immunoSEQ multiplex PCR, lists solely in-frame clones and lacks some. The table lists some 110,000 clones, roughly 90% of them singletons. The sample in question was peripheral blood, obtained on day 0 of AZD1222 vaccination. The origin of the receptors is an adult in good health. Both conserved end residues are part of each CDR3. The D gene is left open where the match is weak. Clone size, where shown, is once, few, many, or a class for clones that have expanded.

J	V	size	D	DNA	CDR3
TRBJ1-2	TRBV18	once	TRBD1	TGTGCCAGCTCACCGTCCGGGACAGGGAGCGGCTACACCTTC	CASSPSGTGSGYTF
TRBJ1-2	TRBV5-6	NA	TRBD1	TGTGCCAGCAGCTTACGACAGGGAGCGGGTTGGGACTATGGCTACACCTTC	CASSLRQGAGWDYGYTF
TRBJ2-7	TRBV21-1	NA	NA	TGTGCCAGCGGAAACAGGCTCCACGAGCAGTACTTC	CASGNRLHEQYF
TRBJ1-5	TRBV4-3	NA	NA	TGCGCCAGCAGCAACCACAGGGGCAATCAGCCCCAGCATTTT	CASSNHRGNQPQHF
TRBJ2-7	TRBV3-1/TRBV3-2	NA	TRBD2	TGTGCCAGCAGCCTTTCGACTAGCGGCTACGAGCAGTACTTC	CASSLSTSGYEQYF
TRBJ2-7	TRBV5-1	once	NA	TGCGCCAGCAGCTTGGAAGGGACGGTTAACTACGAGCAGTACTTC	CASSLEGTVNYEQYF
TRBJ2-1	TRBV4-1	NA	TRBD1	TGCGCCAGCAGCCAAAGTCGTACAGGGGGAATCAATGAGCAGTTCTTC	CASSQSRTGGINEQFF
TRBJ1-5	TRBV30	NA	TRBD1	TGTGCCTGGAGGGGCAAAGGGGGCGGCCAGCCCCAGCATTTT	CAWRGKGGGQPQHF
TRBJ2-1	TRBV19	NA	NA	TGTGCCAGTACCTCCGGGACCTTCTACAATGAGCAGTTCTTC	CASTSGTFYNEQFF
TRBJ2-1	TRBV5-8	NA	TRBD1	TGTGCCAGCAGCTCGGACAGGATCTCCTACAATGAGCAGTTCTTC	CASSSDRISYNEQFF
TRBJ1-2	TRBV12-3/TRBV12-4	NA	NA	TGTGCCAGCAGGGTGACAGCCAACTATGGCTACACCTTC	CASRVTANYGYTF
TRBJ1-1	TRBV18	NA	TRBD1	TGTGCCAGCTCGCGCGACAGGGCCGGGGCTGAAGCTTTCTTT	CASSRDRAGAEAFF
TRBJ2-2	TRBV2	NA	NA	TGTGCCAGCAGTGTTGGGGAGGCGGGGACCGGGGAGCTGTTTTTT	CASSVGEAGTGELFF
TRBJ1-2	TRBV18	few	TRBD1	TGTGCCAGCTCACGAGAAGGGGGCGGGTATGGCTACACCTTC	CASSREGGGYGYTF
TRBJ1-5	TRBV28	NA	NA	TGTGCCAGCAGTTACGCCCATGGGGGGCGGGTTCAGCCCCAGCATTTT	CASSYAHGGRVQPQHF
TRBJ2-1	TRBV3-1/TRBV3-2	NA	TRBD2	TGTGCCAGCAGCCGAAATCCGTCTAGCGGGGGGAGGAGTGAGCAGTTCTTC	CASSRNPSSGGRSEQFF
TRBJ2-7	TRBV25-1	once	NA	TGTGCCAGCAGTGAAACAGGATACACCTACGAGCAGTACTTC	CASSETGYTYEQYF
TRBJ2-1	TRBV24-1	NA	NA	TGTGCCACCAGTGATAGCAGAGATTACAATGAGCAGTTCTTC	CATSDSRDYNEQFF